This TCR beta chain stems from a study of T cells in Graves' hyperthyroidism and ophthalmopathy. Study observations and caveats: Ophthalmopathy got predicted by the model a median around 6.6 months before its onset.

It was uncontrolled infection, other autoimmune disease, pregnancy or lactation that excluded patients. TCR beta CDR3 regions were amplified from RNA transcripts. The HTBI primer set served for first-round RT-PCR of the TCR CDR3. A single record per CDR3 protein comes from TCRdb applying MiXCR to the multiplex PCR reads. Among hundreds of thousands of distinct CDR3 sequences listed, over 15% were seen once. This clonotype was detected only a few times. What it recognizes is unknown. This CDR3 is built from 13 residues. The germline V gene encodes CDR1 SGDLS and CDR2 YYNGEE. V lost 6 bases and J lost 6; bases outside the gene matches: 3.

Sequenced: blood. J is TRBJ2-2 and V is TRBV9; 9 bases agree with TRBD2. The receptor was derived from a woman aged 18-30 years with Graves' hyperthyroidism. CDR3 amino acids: CASTRLAAGELFF. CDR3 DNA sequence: TGTGCCAGCACCAGACTAGCGGCCGGGGAGCTGTTTTTT. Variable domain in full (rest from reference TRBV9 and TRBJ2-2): DSGVTQTPKHLITATGQRVTLRCSPRSGDLSVYWYQQSLDQGLQFLIQYYNGEERAKGNILERFSAQQFPDLHSELNLSSLELGDSALYFCASTRLAAGELFFGEGSRLTVL.